This T cell receptor (beta chain) originates from a study of T cell responses to AZD1222 COVID-19 vaccine. Assay: immunoSEQ multiplex PCR; the TCRdb copy retains only in-frame clones and omits some. In the table there are tens of thousands of clones, about 90% of which are singletons. Concerning this clone: Its antigen is as yet unknown.

Study results and limitations: There were vaccine-associated CD4 TCRs across spike, dominant at 160-218 and 743-854.

Germline CDR1 is LNHDA and CDR2 is SQIVND (reference sequence). CDR3 length: 16 residues. The trim removed 6 bases at V and 3 bases at J, leaving 8 bases unmatched. V is TRBV19 and J is TRBJ1-3, with 10 bases fitting TRBD1. Sequencing was performed on peripheral blood, taken on day 0 of AZD1222 vaccination. This receptor was taken from an adult in good health. CDR3: CASRNIDRGHGNTIYF. DNA for the CDR3: TGTGCCAGTAGGAATATCGACAGGGGGCATGGAAACACCATATATTTT.